This T cell receptor beta chain was sequenced during a study of T-cell memory formation after mild COVID-19. Study-wide findings and caveats: Some responding clones appeared in pre-infection memory, suggesting cross-reactive memory joined.

5'RACE with constant-segment primers built TCRalpha and TCRbeta cDNA libraries with UMIs. TCRdb analysed the 5' RACE reads with MiXCR anew, one entry per CDR3 protein. The sample yields 250,000 to 350,000 distinct CDR3 sequences, 13% to 15% seen once. The CDR3 runs to 15 residues. V lost 7 bases, J lost 9 bases, and 9 bases stayed unmatched. The germline V gene has CDR1 MNHEY and CDR2 SVGEGT. This clonotype has a handful of counts. Its specificity is unknown. The chain uses TRBV6-2 or TRBV6-3 and TRBJ1-6, with 10 bases that match TRBD1. This clonotype originated in a man in his late teens or twenties who had mild COVID-19 (a few samples of this study predate the infection). Cell type and time point are not known. Source material: PBMCs or a T cell subset sorted from them (not recorded which). The CDR3 nucleotides read TGTGCCAGCAATCCACACCGGGACAGGGGTTCACCCCTCCACTTT. This gives the protein CASNPHRDRGSPLHF.